Each of the 10 T cell receptor beta chains below was sequenced from the same sample in a study of T cell responses to AZD1222 COVID-19 vaccine. The method was immunoSEQ multiplex PCR; TCRdb's version includes in-frame clones alone and lacks a portion of them. The table shows 100,000 to 150,000 clones, with 84% occurring only once. Sequences were derived from peripheral blood, sampled 28 days after the second AZD1222 dose. These receptors came from an adult who received the AZD1222 COVID-19 vaccine.

V and J are TRBV5-1 and TRBJ1-4; D unclear. V lost 0 bases, J lost 7 bases, and 10 bases lay in between. CDR1 and CDR2 (germline): SGHRS, YFSETQ. The CDR3 covers 14 residues. The DNA of the CDR3 is TGCGCCAGCAGCTTGGGTCTGAATGGTGAAAAACTGTTTTTT. Encoded protein: CASSLGLNGEKLFF.

This clone has ten or more counts. V is TRBV28 and J is TRBJ1-1; D not resolved. The CDR3 spans 18 residues. Between the trimmed V and J ends, which lost 3 bases and 4 bases, there was a span of 24 bases. Germline V gene lookup returns CDR1 MDHEN and CDR2 SYDVKM. The CDR3 DNA reads TGTGCCAGCAGTTTCTTCCAACCGGGCCGACAAACGAGCACTGAAGCTTTCTTT. It encodes CASSFFQPGRQTSTEAFF.

The chain carries TRBV9 and TRBJ2-2, with no clear D. The CDR3 consists of 15 residues. V gave up 1 base and J gave up 2 bases, with 9 bases separating them. Germline V gene lookup returns CDR1 SGDLS and CDR2 YYNGEE. The CDR3 DNA is TGTGCCAGCAGCGTATGGCACGGAAACACCGGGGAGCTGTTTTTT. Translation gives CASSVWHGNTGELFF.

This clone was detected only once. The V call is TRBV5-4, the J call TRBJ1-1; D ambiguous. Germline lookup yields CDR1 SGHNT and CDR2 YYREEE (reference sequence). The CDR3 consists of 13 residues. Trimming pared 3 bases from V and 0 bases from J, leaving 6 bases between. CDR3 nucleotides: TGTGCCAGCAGCTCCAGAGTGAACACTGAAGCTTTCTTT. Protein: CASSSRVNTEAFF.

As concerns this clone: The sample contains more than one DNA sequence encoding this CDR3. The chain uses TRBV5-1 and TRBJ1-5; weak D call: TRBD1 (6 bases). V shed 1 base and J shed 3 bases, with 8 bases lying between them. CDR3 size: 14 residues. The V gene's germline CDR1 is SGHRS and CDR2 YFSETQ. The CDR3, as DNA: TGCGCCAGCAGCTTGACAGGGTCCAATCAGCCCCAGCATTTT. The encoded protein is CASSLTGSNQPQHF. The full variable domain, rest sourced from reference TRBV5-1 and TRBJ1-5, is KAGVTQTPRYLIKTRGQQVTLSCSPISGHRSVSWYQQTPGQGLQFLFEYFSETQRNKGNFPGRFSGRQFSNSRSEMNVSTLELGDSALYLCASSLTGSNQPQHFGDGTRLSIL.

The chain carries TRBV6-2 or TRBV6-3 and TRBJ2-7; D may be TRBD1 or TRBD2 (8 bases each). The CDR3 is made up of 15 amino acids. Trimming left V 5 bases short and J 2 bases short, with 16 bases between. Germline loops: CDR1 MNHEY, CDR2 SVGEGT. The CDR3 region has the DNA TGTGCCAGCAGTCCGGGAGGGACAGGTACCTACGAGCAGTACTTC. Translation: CASSPGGTGTYEQYF.

The V call is TRBV7-2, the J call TRBJ2-1; D may be TRBD2 (5 bases). The CDR3 extends over 18 amino acids. Trimming pared 5 bases from V and 5 bases from J, leaving 25 bases between. Germline lookup yields CDR1 SGHTA and CDR2 FQGNSA. CDR3 loop: CASSAYTLRQRGNNEQFF. The CDR3 DNA reads TGTGCCAGCAGCGCTTATACGTTGCGGCAACGGGGAAACAATGAGCAGTTCTTC.

This chain's CDR3 is CASSLSNWASGNTIYF. The CDR3 nucleotides are TGCGCCAGCAGCTTGTCTAACTGGGCCTCTGGAAACACCATATATTTT. This chain connects TRBV5-1 to TRBJ1-3; no clear D gene. The germline V gene encodes CDR1 SGHRS and CDR2 YFSETQ. The V gene lost 1 base and the J gene lost 0 bases, with 11 bases spanning the gap. The CDR3 runs 16 residues.

CDR3 bases: TGTGCCAGCAGCTTAGACTTGATGAATCAGCCCCAGCATTTT. Translation gives CASSLDLMNQPQHF. The chain has TRBV11-2 and TRBJ1-5; D remains unclear. CDR1 is SGHAT, CDR2 FQNNGV, per germline. V was shortened by 0 bases and J by 4 bases, with 7 bases between the two germline ends. The CDR3 is made up of 14 amino acids. The entire variable domain, with the rest obtained from reference TRBV11-2 and TRBJ1-5, is as follows: EAGVAQSPRYKIIEKRQSVAFWCNPISGHATLYWYQQILGQGPKLLIQFQNNGVVDDSQLPKDRFSAERLKGVDSTLKIQPAKLEDSAVYLCASSLDLMNQPQHFGDGTRLSIL.

This sequence joins TRBV7-2 and TRBJ2-2; 9 positions match TRBD1. V trimming: 4 bases; J trimming: 0 bases; junction bases outside the gene matches: 3. The CDR3 runs 16 residues. The germline V gene encodes CDR1 SGHTA and CDR2 FQGNSA. The CDR3 loop reads CASSWTGASNTGELFF. The CDR3 DNA reads TGTGCCAGCAGCTGGACAGGGGCGTCGAACACCGGGGAGCTGTTTTTT.